This TCR beta chain comes out of a study of shared clonotypes between healthy human individuals (dated by TCRdb to the early 2020s). Background for the entire study: Three men and a couple of women, aged 18 to 49 years, made up the cohort. For each donor, CD4 naive and CD4 memory were each run on three plates, CD8 naive on two plates, and CD8 memory on one plate. Blood TCR repertoires of a handful of healthy adults were deeply sequenced to estimate repertoire size and the extent of clonotype sharing between individuals. To increase sequencing depth and limit assay-specific biases, different laboratories used diverse techniques to prepare libraries and sequence TCR repertoires. Each donor's leukapheresis produced roughly between about 0.85 and 10 billion PBMCs.

The paper as a whole reports these results and caveats: Sampling was restricted to blood, and TCR repertoires in tissues likely differ from the TCR repertoires found in blood. Clonotypes shared by all four sorted-subset donors showed higher generation probabilities than non-shared clonotypes. Sharing across a few donors was observed for around 5% of naive CD4, under 4% of naive CD8, 2% to 2.5% of memory CD4, and over 0.3% of memory CD8 clonotypes. Based on pairwise subsampling, the degree of clonotype sharing among donors was expected to be affected by sequencing depth. The genetic and exposure-history diversity represented was limited by the small number of donors. Naive subsets generally had larger estimated clonotype richness than memory subsets. Incomplete sequencing was indicated by rarefaction of sorted-subset datasets, despite the large sequencing depth.

This clone was counted between two and nine times. Its antigen specificity is not known. The input lacks base qualities; no much larger clone sits a single base away. The CDR3 covers 14 residues, taking in both the cysteine and the phenylalanine. Left in the record is the CDR3 DNA by itself, 42 bases read in frame from the first base. V is reduced by 4 bases and J by 0 bases, leaving a spacing of 12 bases between them. Per the germline V gene, SQVTM is the CDR1 and ANQGSEA is the CDR2. Donors were healthy HIV-negative adults with no recently reported acute infections or vaccinations. Every donor was a Caucasian adult residing in Nashville, Tennessee, USA. CD4+ T cells were enriched through magnetic negative selection, after which naive cells were positively selected on CD45RA and the remaining negative fraction served as the memory subset. Blood was obtained by leukapheresis, after which PBMCs were separated by Ficoll-Histopaque density gradient centrifugation and cryopreserved in liquid nitrogen vapor phase. Purity and quantity of every magnetically sorted T cell population were checked by analytical flow cytometry. Each sorted fraction had its genomic DNA isolated and then quantified by UV absorbance on a Nanodrop 2000c.

Using the deep immunoSEQ assay, TCR CDR3 regions were amplified from genomic DNA by multiplex PCR. Extracted genomic DNA from each cell subset was spread evenly across all wells of several immunoSEQ 96-well plates, with each plate serving as a replicate. For sorted subsets, each replicate PCR was loaded with 200 ng genomic DNA, equivalent to 25,000 to 35,000 T cell genomes. Purified libraries were quantified with a Qubit 3.0 fluorometer, sized on a Bioanalyzer 2100, and re-quantified with the KAPA Library Quantification kit. Every immunoSEQ 96-well plate was sequenced on a separate single-read 150-cycle Illumina NextSeq 550 flow cell. The original methods were these. Because the immunoSEQ output included only junctional sequences and no quality scores, the filtering could not be the same as the filtering used for full-length reads. Sequences were annotated with PyIR, a Python wrapper for IgBLAST v1.9, using IMGT germline references to assign V/J genes and CDR3. Reads with weak V/J assignments (E-value above 1e-6), missing CDR3, stop codons, out-of-frame junctions, or ambiguous translated residues were removed. V3J clonotypes were defined as sequences sharing an identical inferred V gene, J gene, and CDR3 amino acid sequence. Percentage overlap between repertoires was computed as shared unique clonotypes divided by the size of the smaller repertoire. RTK rarefaction, the Chao1 estimator, and Recon v2.1 estimates of unobserved clonotypes were used to assess repertoire richness. For all TCRbeta clonotypes obtained by the gDNA method from a few donors, generation probabilities were computed with OLGA. Drawn from immuneACCESS, this table holds only the in-frame rearrangements with V and J called that TCRdb kept. Clones are partly lost; checked studies trace under half to an unresolved V gene and leave the rest unexplained. V, J and clone size derive from that table, while D and trimming were established from the DNA sequence. The sample contains around 240,000 clones, just over 65% of them found a single time. The ten largest clones take up roughly 11% of the sample.

Source material: memory CD4+ T cells sorted from blood. Sample cell subset or site, as interpreted from the label and publication: CD45RA-negative fraction. Recombination linked TRBV29-1 to TRBJ1-2; the D gene identity is not certain. This TCR was sampled from a man younger than 45 in good health. This receptor carries the CDR3 CSVALAHANYGYTF. The DNA sequence is given as TGCAGCGTTGCGTTGGCCCATGCTAACTATGGCTACACCTTC. When the CDR3 is completed using the reference TRBV29-1 and TRBJ1-2 genes on either side, the full variable domain is SAVISQKPSRDICQRGTSLTIQCQVDSQVTMMFWYRQQPGQSLTLIATANQGSEATYESGFVIDKFPISRPNLTFSTLTVSNMSPEDSSIYLCSVALAHANYGYTFGSGTRLTVV.